This TCR beta chain was captured by sequencing in a study of T cells in Graves' hyperthyroidism and ophthalmopathy. This clonotype has ten or more counts. Subjects with ophthalmopathy showed a Clinical Activity Score no lower than 3, a NOSPECS grade no lower than 4, and a duration shorter than 3 months. Those patients with uncontrolled infection, other autoimmune disease, pregnancy or lactation were excluded. RNA transcripts gave rise to amplified TCR beta CDR3 regions. HTBI primers were used for first-round RT-PCR of the TCR CDR3. TCRdb fed the multiplex PCR reads into MiXCR, producing one record per CDR3 protein. The table lists some 650,000 distinct CDR3 sequences, around 15% of them singletons. The CDR3 runs 15 residues. Germline V lookup: CDR1 SNHLY, CDR2 FYNNEI. After removal of 6 bases from V and 6 bases from J, the junction contained 9 bases not matched to a gene.

The sequence derives from a woman between 40 and 50 years old with Graves' ophthalmopathy. Material for sequencing was blood. The V gene is TRBV2, the J gene TRBJ2-1; 9 nucleotides align to TRBD2. CDR3 loop: CASRNPGLASNEQFF. The CDR3 DNA follows: TGTGCCAGCAGGAACCCAGGACTAGCGAGCAATGAGCAGTTCTTC. The entire variable domain, with the rest obtained from reference TRBV2 and TRBJ2-1, is as follows: EPEVTQTPSHQVTQMGQEVILRCVPISNHLYFYWYRQILGQKVEFLVSFYNNEISEKSEIFDDQFSVERPDGSNFTLKIRSTKLEDSAMYFCASRNPGLASNEQFFGPGTRLTVL.